The present entry profiles one TCR beta chain with its context. This record comes from a study of beta chain features in type 1 diabetes. Expressed TCRB transcripts were sequenced because the entire RNA isolate underwent reverse transcription. The protocol was immunoSEQ multiplex PCR, while the TCRdb copy is restricted to in-frame clones and leaves out a portion. The sample lists 350,000 to 450,000 clones, approximately 15% occurring once. Trimming cost V 0 bases and J 3 bases, with 11 bases left between them. This CDR3 spans 16 amino acids. Germline V gene lookup returns CDR1 LNHNV and CDR2 YYDKDF (reference sequence).

This clonotype originated in a woman younger than 35 in good health. The sample comprised naive CD4+ T cells from blood. The chain uses TRBV15 and TRBJ1-4; D is unresolved. CDR3 coding DNA: TGTGCCACCAGCAGAGATTTGAGGGCCCCTAATGAAAAACTGTTTTTT. This sequence encodes CATSRDLRAPNEKLFF.